A single sample gave rise to the 20 T cell receptor beta chains below, sequenced in a study of neurological immune-mediated disorders. TCRdb itself ran the 5' RACE reads through MiXCR, one entry per CDR3 protein. Among tens of thousands of distinct CDR3 sequences, just over 2.5% were seen once, and the ten largest hold roughly 1.2%. Material for sequencing was PBMCs. These receptors were collected from a woman in her 30s with multiple sclerosis.

There are many counts of this clonotype. The rearrangement uses TRBV27 and TRBJ1-1; D may be TRBD1 (5 bases). The V end lost 2 bases, the J end lost 6 bases, and 13 bases lay between the germline ends. This CDR3 is built from 14 residues. Germline CDR1 is MNHEY and CDR2 is SMNVEV (reference sequence). The CDR3 loop reads CASSLQGRIAEAFF. CDR3 coding DNA: TGTGCCAGCAGTTTACAGGGAAGGATCGCTGAAGCTTTCTTT.

There are many counts of this clonotype. The chain uses TRBV11-2 and TRBJ1-6; possibly TRBD1 for D (5 bases). Germline lookup yields CDR1 SGHAT and CDR2 FQNNGV. Trimming pared 1 base from V and 10 bases from J, leaving 5 bases between. The CDR3 has 12 amino acids. This CDR3 is CASSLAGSPLHF. In DNA form, the CDR3 reads TGTGCCAGCAGCTTAGCAGGGTCACCCCTCCACTTT.

Ten or more counts support this clonotype. This rearrangement joins TRBV5-1 to TRBJ2-2, with D maybe TRBD1 (6 bases). Looked up from germline, CDR1 is SGHRS and CDR2 is YFSETQ. The V and J ends lost 4 bases and 1 base respectively, with 11 bases between them. The CDR3 spans 15 residues. CDR3 in DNA: TGCGCCAGCAGCCCGGGACAACTGAACACCGGGGAGCTGTTTTTT. It translates to CASSPGQLNTGELFF.

In this sample, this clonotype turned up many times. This chain links TRBV3-1 with TRBJ2-5, with D perhaps TRBD1 (6 bases). CDR3 size: 12 residues. CDR1 and CDR2 (germline): LGHDT, YNNKEL (reference sequence). V was shortened by 8 bases and J by 5 bases, with 12 bases between the two germline ends. CDR3 region: CASRDKGETQYF. The CDR3 nucleotides read TGTGCCAGCCGGGACAAGGGGGAGACCCAGTACTTC.

J is TRBJ1-5 and V is TRBV12-3 or TRBV12-4; D uncertain. Trimming cost V 4 bases and J 3 bases, with 10 bases left between them. The CDR3 covers 14 residues. CDR3 sequence reads: CASSSSATNQPQHF. The CDR3 nucleotides read TGTGCCAGCAGTTCAAGCGCTACCAATCAGCCCCAGCATTTT.

This clonotype appeared many times. The rearrangement links TRBV7-8 to TRBJ1-1; the D gene is possibly TRBD1 (5 bases). This CDR3 spans 15 amino acids. Germline CDR1 and CDR2: SGHVS and FQNEAQ. V was clipped by 1 base and J by 1 base, with 10 bases between them. CDR3 sequence: CASSLVRGGNTEAFF. The CDR3 nucleotides read TGTGCCAGCAGCTTAGTTCGGGGCGGGAACACTGAAGCTTTCTTT.

This clonotype was recorded many times. The rearrangement joins TRBV6-5 to TRBJ2-2; 7 nucleotides align to TRBD1. The CDR3 is made up of 16 amino acids. CDR1 is MNHEY, CDR2 SVGAGI, per germline. V was pared by 7 bases and J by 4 bases, with 12 bases of the junction left unmatched. The CDR3 DNA follows: TGTGCCAGCACCCTTCAGACAGGGCGGTCCACCGGGGAGCTGTTTTTT. Its protein product is CASTLQTGRSTGELFF.

This clonotype was observed at least ten times. The CDR3 coding sequence is TGTGCCAGCAGAGGAACTATCAGGCATGAGCAGTTCTTC. It translates to CASRGTIRHEQFF. The chain couples TRBV3-1 to TRBJ2-1, with D unresolved. Germline CDR1 is LGHDT and CDR2 is YNNKEL (reference sequence). With 6 bases removed from V and 8 bases from J, the gap between germline ends came to 14 bases. The CDR3 has 13 amino acids.

The sample holds many counts of this clonotype. The genes are TRBV4-2 and TRBJ2-5, with D possibly TRBD2 on 6 matching bases. V lost 4 bases to trimming and J lost 5 bases, with 11 bases between them. Germline V gene lookup returns CDR1 LGHNA and CDR2 YNFKEQ. CDR3 length: 13 amino acids. CDR3 loop: CASSPSGQETQYF. CDR3 sequence (DNA): TGTGCCAGCAGCCCAAGCGGGCAGGAGACCCAGTACTTC.

Ten or more counts support this clonotype. CDR3 sequence (DNA): TGCAGTGCCCAAAAGTTGGGACGGGGGCCCCCCTCCGAGCAGTACTTC. Its translation is CSAQKLGRGPPSEQYF. V gene TRBV20-1 combines with J gene TRBJ2-7, with D perhaps matching TRBD1 or TRBD2 (6 bases each). The CDR3 consists of 16 residues. Trimming took 6 bases from V and 6 from J, leaving 27 bases between them. Germline assignment: CDR1 DFQATT and CDR2 SNEGSKA (reference sequence).

This clonotype was counted between two and nine times. The chain couples TRBV7-2 to TRBJ2-5, with D uncertain. Germline V gene sequence: CDR1 SGHTA, CDR2 FQGNSA. This CDR3 comprises 15 residues. Trimming removed 1 base at V and 2 bases at J, with 11 bases between. The CDR3: CASSLGIGFQETQYF. The CDR3 DNA reads as TGTGCCAGCAGCTTAGGAATTGGGTTTCAAGAGACCCAGTACTTC.

This clonotype appeared many times. The rearrangement uses TRBV24-1 and TRBJ2-1, with D hard to call. The ends were cut back, 4 bases at V and 2 bases at J, with 17 bases in the middle. Per the germline V gene, CDR1 is KGHDR and CDR2 is SFDVKD. The CDR3 spans 17 residues. The CDR3 sequence: CATSDRLAPKTYNEQFF. CDR3 sequence (DNA): TGTGCCACCAGTGACCGACTCGCGCCCAAAACCTACAATGAGCAGTTCTTC.

This clonotype has a count of ten or more. The chain employs TRBV29-1 and TRBJ1-5; D is possibly TRBD1 (5 bases). Germline V lookup: CDR1 SQVTM, CDR2 ANQGSEA. This CDR3 is built from 15 residues. Trimming shortened V by 6 bases and J by 2 bases, and 17 bases separated the two germline ends. The CDR3 coding sequence is TGCAGCGTGGACCCGCGGGGGGAGGGCAATCAGCCCCAGCATTTT. It encodes CSVDPRGEGNQPQHF.

This clonotype was counted ten times or more. The CDR3 region has the DNA TGTGCCAGCAGTCCCGGGACTAGGGTCCACAATGAGCAGTTCTTC. Translated: CASSPGTRVHNEQFF. V and J are TRBV6-2 or TRBV6-3 and TRBJ2-1, with TRBD2 matching over 8 bases. V lost 5 bases and J lost 5; bases outside the gene matches: 8. Germline CDR1 MNHEY, CDR2 SVGEGT. This CDR3 is 15 amino acids long.

Ten or more counts support this clonotype. The V call is TRBV12-3 or TRBV12-4, the J call TRBJ2-5; possibly TRBD1 for D (8 bases). Trimming left V 5 bases short and J 1 base short, with 11 bases between. CDR3 size: 14 residues. The CDR3: CASSHRGGQETQYF. The CDR3 DNA sequence: TGTGCCAGCAGTCACAGGGGGGGCCAAGAGACCCAGTACTTC.

This clonotype was counted ten times or more. This sequence joins TRBV20-1 and TRBJ2-1, with D unresolved. Germline V CDR1 and CDR2: DFQATT, SNEGSKA (reference sequence). The V and J ends lost 1 base and 10 bases respectively, with 17 bases between them. The CDR3 has 14 residues. Here the CDR3 reads CSARGYVTPTEQFF. The CDR3 region has the DNA TGCAGTGCTAGAGGCTACGTTACCCCTACGGAGCAGTTCTTC.

This clonotype was recorded at least ten times. The genes are TRBV24-1 and TRBJ1-2, with D maybe TRBD1 (6 bases). Germline-derived CDR1 and CDR2 are KGHDR and SFDVKD. V shed 5 bases and J shed 4 bases, with 10 bases lying between them. The CDR3 has 13 residues. As DNA, the CDR3 is TGTGCCACCAGTGGTACAGGGATCTATGGCTACACCTTC. Translating it yields CATSGTGIYGYTF.

This clonotype was observed at least ten times. V gene TRBV7-9 combines with J gene TRBJ2-7, with 12 bases identical to TRBD2. This CDR3 is built from 15 residues. The germline V gene encodes CDR1 SEHNR and CDR2 FQNEAQ (reference sequence). With 5 bases clipped from V and 6 bases from J, the junction kept 8 bases outside the gene matches. The CDR3 nucleotides read TGTGCCAGCAGCGAGCGACTAGCGGGAGTTGGCGAGCAGTACTTC. This encodes CASSERLAGVGEQYF.

This clonotype came up many times. This chain links TRBV12-3 or TRBV12-4 with TRBJ2-1; maybe TRBD2 (8 bases). Trimming took 6 bases from V and 8 from J, leaving 26 bases between them. CDR3 length: 17 residues. CDR3 bases: TGTGCCAGCAGATTCCGTCCGGGACTAGGGGGCCGAGATGAGCAGTTCTTC. Translation: CASRFRPGLGGRDEQFF.

This clonotype has a count of ten or more. This rearrangement joins TRBV9 to TRBJ2-7; D is ambiguous. CDR3 length: 12 amino acids. The V end lost 3 bases, the J end lost 0 bases, and 4 bases lay between the germline ends. Germline V CDR1 and CDR2: SGDLS, YYNGEE. CDR3 DNA sequence: TGTGCCAGCAGCGGTGACTCCTACGAGCAGTACTTC. It codes for CASSGDSYEQYF.